The 20 T cell receptor beta chains reported below all come from one sample, sequenced in a study of T cell changes during pregnancy in multiple sclerosis. TCRdb's table, derived via immunoSEQ multiplex PCR, lists solely in-frame clones and lacks some. The sample gives 35,000 or so clones, approximately 88% of which show up once; 0.9% to 1.5% is in the top ten. The sample in question was CD4+ T cells from peripheral blood mononuclear cells, obtained before pregnancy. Every receptor here comes from a female donor with multiple sclerosis, enrolled in a pregnancy study.

The chain couples TRBV19 to TRBJ1-5; TRBD1 might be the D (6 bases). Germline V lookup: CDR1 LNHDA, CDR2 SQIVND (reference sequence). The CDR3 covers 16 residues. Trimming left V 5 bases short and J 2 bases short, with 16 bases between. CDR3 residues: CASSVAGVMGNQPQHF. DNA of the CDR3: TGTGCCAGTAGTGTCGCAGGGGTCATGGGCAATCAGCCCCAGCATTTT.

This rearrangement joins TRBV5-1 to TRBJ1-1, with a possible D match to TRBD1 (5 bases). This CDR3 is 17 amino acids long. V shed 2 bases and J shed 4 bases, with 21 bases lying between them. Germline CDR1 reads SGHRS; CDR2 reads YFSETQ. The CDR3 DNA reads TGCGCCAGCAGCTTTACGCAGGGTAAGAGAGGAAGCACTGAAGCTTTCTTT. Encoded protein: CASSFTQGKRGSTEAFF.

The genes are TRBV7-8 and TRBJ2-7, with D maybe TRBD2 (6 bases). Looked up from germline, CDR1 is SGHVS and CDR2 is FQNEAQ. V was clipped by 4 bases and J by 4 bases, with 20 bases between them. The CDR3 totals 16 residues. CDR3 region: CASSSLKEGSSYEQYF. For the CDR3, the DNA is TGTGCCAGCAGCTCCCTTAAGGAGGGGAGTTCTTACGAGCAGTACTTC.

The rearrangement links TRBV7-9 to TRBJ2-2; 9 nucleotides match TRBD2. Germline loops: CDR1 SEHNR, CDR2 FQNEAQ (reference sequence). The CDR3 totals 15 residues. The J segment lost 7 bases and the V segment lost 3 bases, leaving 6 bases of the junction unmatched. CDR3 loop: CASSLVSGRLGELFF. CDR3 in DNA: TGTGCCAGCAGCTTGGTTAGCGGGAGACTCGGGGAGCTGTTTTTT.

The rearrangement uses TRBV10-2 and TRBJ2-7; a possible D gene is TRBD2 (7 bases). The germline gives CDR1 WSHSY, CDR2 SAAADI. Trimming shortened V by 2 bases and J by 0 bases, and 14 bases separated the two germline ends. CDR3 size: 16 residues. Here the CDR3 DNA reads TGCGCCAGCAGTGAGGGGGGGCTAGCGGACTCCTACGAGCAGTACTTC. Its translation is CASSEGGLADSYEQYF.

V is TRBV5-1 and J is TRBJ2-3, with D possibly TRBD2 on 7 matching bases. Germline assignment: CDR1 SGHRS and CDR2 YFSETQ. Trimming removed 1 base from V and 6 bases from J, with 18 bases in between. The CDR3 covers 16 residues. The CDR3 loop reads CASSLSGGGPADTQYF. In DNA, the CDR3 is TGCGCCAGCAGCTTGTCGGGGGGCGGACCAGCGGATACGCAGTATTTT. The full variable domain, in which reference TRBV5-1 and TRBJ2-3 provide the parts outside the CDR3, is KAGVTQTPRYLIKTRGQQVTLSCSPISGHRSVSWYQQTPGQGLQFLFEYFSETQRNKGNFPGRFSGRQFSNSRSEMNVSTLELGDSALYLCASSLSGGGPADTQYFGPGTRLTVL.

J is TRBJ2-3 and V is TRBV25-1, with TRBD2 identical over 9 bases. Germline V gives CDR1 MGHDK, CDR2 SYGVNS. The CDR3 has 14 residues. The ends lost 5 bases at V and 6 bases at J; junction bases unmatched: 6. CDR3 loop: CASSYGTSRDTQYF. The CDR3 DNA is TGTGCCAGCAGTTACGGGACTAGCAGGGATACGCAGTATTTT.

The V and J genes are TRBV7-2 and TRBJ1-5; TRBD1 might be the D (6 bases). CDR1 is SGHTA, CDR2 FQGNSA, per germline. V was clipped by 5 bases and J by 5 bases, with 16 bases between them. The CDR3 extends over 15 amino acids. The CDR3 reads CASSQTAGADQPQHF. In DNA, the CDR3 is TGTGCCAGCAGCCAGACGGCAGGGGCGGATCAGCCCCAGCATTTT.

The V gene is TRBV5-5, the J gene TRBJ1-2; D might be TRBD1 (6 bases). This CDR3 comprises 14 residues. The germline V gene has CDR1 SGHKS and CDR2 YYEKEE (reference sequence). V dropped 1 base and J dropped 7 bases, with 14 bases sitting between them. The DNA for the CDR3 is TGTGCCAGCAGCTTGTCTGGCAGGGGTGGTGGCTACACCTTC. Amino acids: CASSLSGRGGGYTF.

The V gene is TRBV9, the J gene TRBJ1-3; D is perhaps TRBD1 (6 bases). V was pared by 7 bases and J by 0 bases, with 17 bases between. CDR3 size: 16 residues. Germline loops: CDR1 SGDLS, CDR2 YYNGEE. The CDR3 reads CASSGGQTNSGNTIYF. The CDR3 nucleotides are TGTGCCAGCTCCGGAGGACAGACGAACTCTGGAAACACCATATATTTT.

The V and J genes are TRBV13 and TRBJ2-7, with 11 bases lining up with TRBD2. The V gene's germline CDR1 is PRHDT and CDR2 FYEKMQ (reference sequence). V lost 2 bases, J lost 0 bases, and 18 bases stayed unmatched. The CDR3 covers 21 residues. The CDR3 reads CASSLRPKTSGSNPYSYEQYF. In DNA, the CDR3 is TGTGCCAGCAGCTTACGCCCGAAAACTAGCGGGAGTAACCCCTACTCCTACGAGCAGTACTTC. Based on the CDR3 plus reference TRBV13 and TRBJ2-7, the full variable domain is AAGVIQSPRHLIKEKRETATLKCYPIPRHDTVYWYQQGPGQDPQFLISFYEKMQSDKGSIPDRFSAQQFSDYHSELNMSSLELGDSALYFCASSLRPKTSGSNPYSYEQYFGPGTRLTVT.

The chain is built from TRBV19 and TRBJ2-1, with no clear D. The CDR3 consists of 13 residues. With 5 bases removed from V and 3 bases from J, the gap between germline ends came to 8 bases. CDR1 and CDR2 from the germline V gene are LNHDA and SQIVND (reference sequence). This CDR3 is CASSRGNYNEQFF. CDR3 sequence (DNA): TGTGCCAGTAGTCGCGGAAACTACAATGAGCAGTTCTTC.

The rearrangement uses TRBV7-3 and TRBJ2-1; D not resolved. V was pared by 1 base and J by 5 bases, with 12 bases between. The CDR3 is 15 amino acids. Germline CDR1 is SGHTA and CDR2 is FQGTGA. The CDR3 nucleotides read TGTGCCAGCAGCTTAAGTTCCTCCAAGCACAATGAGCAGTTCTTC. Encoded protein: CASSLSSSKHNEQFF. The complete variable domain, with remaining parts taken from reference TRBV7-3 and TRBJ2-1, reads GAGVSQTPSNKVTEKGKYVELRCDPISGHTALYWYRQSLGQGPEFLIYFQGTGAADDSGLPNDRFFAVRPEGSVSTLKIQRTERGDSAVYLCASSLSSSKHNEQFFGPGTRLTVL.

The chain has TRBV4-1 and TRBJ1-1; possibly TRBD1 for D (5 bases). Germline values: CDR1 MGHRA, CDR2 YSYEKL. The CDR3 extends over 16 amino acids. The V gene lost 4 bases and the J gene lost 5 bases, with 20 bases spanning the gap. The CDR3 DNA is TGCGCCAGCAGCCGGGGGAGGGGCAGGGAAACGACTGAAGCTTTCTTT. The encoded protein is CASSRGRGRETTEAFF.

V gene TRBV5-1 combines with J gene TRBJ2-2, with 12 bases fitting TRBD1. Germline-derived CDR1 and CDR2 are SGHRS and YFSETQ. With 4 bases clipped from V and 6 bases from J, the junction kept 10 bases outside the gene matches. The CDR3 has 17 residues. The CDR3 sequence: CASSRTGTGGSAGELFF. The CDR3, as DNA: TGCGCCAGCAGCCGAACCGGGACAGGGGGCTCGGCCGGGGAGCTGTTTTTT.

The chain employs TRBV4-2 and TRBJ1-3, with D hard to call. The CDR3 runs 15 residues. The V end was cut by 4 bases, the J end by 8 bases, with 18 bases between. Germline CDR1 reads LGHNA; CDR2 reads YNFKEQ. Here the CDR3 DNA reads TGTGCCAGCAGCCCCCTGTTGGGGATGAGGGACACCATATATTTT. Translated: CASSPLLGMRDTIYF.

J is TRBJ1-4 and V is TRBV5-1; no definite D call. Germline CDR1 is SGHRS and CDR2 is YFSETQ. Deletions cut 1 base from V and 0 bases from J, with 4 bases between. This CDR3 region has 14 residues. CDR3 region: CASSLTPTNEKLFF. The CDR3 DNA follows: TGCGCCAGCAGCTTGACTCCAACTAATGAAAAACTGTTTTTT.

The chain combines TRBV28 with TRBJ1-4; tentatively, D is TRBD1 (5 bases). V was trimmed by 7 bases and J by 5 bases, leaving 17 bases between them. Germline V CDR1 and CDR2: MDHEN, SYDVKM. The CDR3 contains 15 residues. The CDR3: CASTLAGRTNEKLFF. The CDR3 nucleotides are TGTGCCAGCACCCTGGCGGGACGGACGAATGAAAAACTGTTTTTT.

This chain uses TRBV6-8 with TRBJ2-7, with D possibly TRBD2 on 6 matching bases. V shed 2 bases and J shed 6 bases, with 26 bases lying between them. This CDR3 region has 18 residues. Germline CDR1 reads MNHGY; CDR2 reads SAAAGT. The CDR3, as DNA: TGTGCCAGCAGTTACCCCCAACCTTCCGGGACTTCCAAGGGCGAGCAGTACTTC. Translation: CASSYPQPSGTSKGEQYF.

Written as DNA, the CDR3 is TGTGCCAGCAGTTTAGGGAGAGGGGGCAGGACTGAAGCTTTCTTT. It is translated as CASSLGRGGRTEAFF. The J gene is TRBJ1-1, the V gene TRBV28, with TRBD1 matching 7 bases. After removal of 2 bases from V and 5 bases from J, the junction contained 8 bases not matched to a gene. The germline gives CDR1 MDHEN, CDR2 SYDVKM. The CDR3 extends over 15 amino acids.